The T cell receptor beta chain described here comes from a study of control samples from healthy donors and cancer patients. Clones were read by immunoSEQ multiplex PCR, and TCRdb kept only the in-frame ones, dropping some. The table includes around 130,000 clones, nearly 90% detected once. The CDR3 has 14 residues. The V end lost 4 bases, the J end lost 6 bases, and 15 bases lay between the germline ends. Looked up from germline, CDR1 is MNHNY and CDR2 is SVGAGI (reference sequence). This TCR was recovered from a man aged 45-65 years with head and neck cancer. The source material was PBMCs. The chain is built from TRBV6-6 and TRBJ1-2; D gene uncertain. The chain's CDR3 is CASSFPYSGDGYTF. The CDR3 nucleotides are TGTGCCAGCAGTTTCCCGTATAGCGGGGATGGCTACACCTTC.